This T cell receptor (beta chain) derives from a study of T cell responses to AZD1222 COVID-19 vaccine. Trimming removed 5 bases at V and 3 bases at J, with 18 bases between. Germline assignment: CDR1 SGHTA and CDR2 FQGNSA. The CDR3 consists of 16 residues. Overall study findings and caveats: Nearly half of spike-specific TCRs reportedly go after variant regions that carry no mutations.

Remarks on this clone: As yet, its antigen is unknown.

TCRdb's copy holds only in-frame clones and misses some; the assay was immunoSEQ multiplex PCR. The data contain approximately 100,000 clones, roughly 91% of them singletons. This TCR was recovered from an adult in good health. This specimen was peripheral blood, taken on day 0 of AZD1222 vaccination. This chain uses TRBV7-2 with TRBJ2-3, with a tentative D call TRBD1 (6 bases). CDR3 nucleotides: TGTGCCAGCAGCCCGGGCAGGGGCTGGCTAACAGATACGCAGTATTTT. This codes for CASSPGRGWLTDTQYF.